The 16 T cell receptor beta chains below all came from one sample that was sequenced in a study of CD8 T cells in ankylosing spondylitis. These TCRs' antigens remain unknown. Study results and caveats: Apparently characteristic of ankylosing spondylitis blood was a TCR beta motif (fewer than 10 highly homologous variants).

Each CDR3 protein is one row after TCRdb ran MiXCR on the 5' RACE reads. This table holds 200,000 to 250,000 distinct CDR3 sequences, around 18% found once. The sample comprised blood, either unsorted or a sorted T cell fraction (not recorded which). These TCRs come from a male donor with ankylosing spondylitis.

This chain joins TRBV7-9 and TRBJ2-2; 8 nucleotides align to TRBD1. The junction had 8 bases not matched to a gene; V was cut back by 4 bases and J by 1 base. The germline V gene has CDR1 SEHNR and CDR2 FQNEAQ (reference sequence). CDR3 length equals 17 residues. The CDR3 nucleotides are TGTGCCAGCAGCTCCTCCCACGACAGGGGGAACACCGGGGAGCTGTTTTTT. Amino acids: CASSSSHDRGNTGELFF.

The sample holds a few counts of this clonotype. V is TRBV3-1 and J is TRBJ1-3; 7 nucleotides align to TRBD1. This CDR3 has 15 amino acids. Trimming removed 4 bases from V and 2 bases from J; junction bases left unmatched: 5. CDR1 is LGHDT, CDR2 YNNKEL, per germline (reference sequence). The CDR3: CASSPGTGAGNTIYF. CDR3 DNA: TGTGCCAGCAGCCCCGGTACAGGGGCTGGAAACACCATATATTTT. Filled out from reference TRBV3-1 and TRBJ1-3, the complete variable domain reads DTAVSQTPKYLVTQMGNDKSIKCEQNLGHDTMYWYKQDSKKFLKIMFSYNNKELIINETVPNRFSPKSPDKAHLNLHINSLELGDSAVYFCASSPGTGAGNTIYFGEGSWLTVV.

This clonotype occurred a few times. The chain uses TRBV12-3 or TRBV12-4 and TRBJ1-4; a weak D match, TRBD1 (6 bases). The CDR3 has 13 amino acids. Trimming removed 6 bases at V and 5 bases at J, with 10 bases between. In DNA form, the CDR3 reads TGTGCCAGCAGGGACAGTCCAAATGAAAAACTGTTTTTT. As protein: CASRDSPNEKLFF.

The V and J genes are TRBV27 and TRBJ1-1, with 8 bases aligning to TRBD1. V was pared by 0 bases and J by 3 bases, with 6 bases of the junction left unmatched. Germline assignment: CDR1 MNHEY and CDR2 SMNVEV (reference sequence). CDR3 length: 16 residues. The CDR3 spells CASSLSDRVGDTEAFF. CDR3 coding DNA: TGTGCCAGCAGTTTATCGGACAGGGTGGGGGACACTGAAGCTTTCTTT.

In this sample, this clonotype turned up many times. V usage is TRBV29-1 and J usage is TRBJ2-7; D is tentatively TRBD1 or TRBD2 (5 bases each). This CDR3 has 11 residues. The germline V and J ends were trimmed by 7 bases and 2 bases, with 9 bases remaining between them. The germline gives CDR1 SQVTM, CDR2 ANQGSEA. This CDR3 is CSARDPYEQYF. The DNA for the CDR3 is TGCAGCGCCCGGGACCCCTACGAGCAGTACTTC.

This clonotype has just a few counts. This rearrangement joins TRBV27 to TRBJ2-2, with a possible D match to TRBD1 (6 bases). V was cut by 6 bases and J by 2 bases, with 13 bases left in between. Germline lookup yields CDR1 MNHEY and CDR2 SMNVEV (reference sequence). The CDR3 consists of 15 residues. For the CDR3, the DNA is TGTGCCAGCAGACCGACGGACAGTAACACCGGGGAGCTGTTTTTT. This encodes CASRPTDSNTGELFF.

This clonotype was seen more than once but under ten times. V gene TRBV20-1 combines with J gene TRBJ2-7; tentatively, D is TRBD2 (6 bases). Deletions cut 6 bases from V and 2 bases from J, with 14 bases between. The CDR3 is made up of 13 amino acids. In germline, CDR1 is DFQATT, CDR2 SNEGSKA (reference sequence). CDR3 residues: CSASTRLAYEQYF. CDR3 DNA sequence: TGCAGTGCCTCCACCCGACTAGCCTACGAGCAGTACTTC.

In this sample, this clonotype turned up a few times. The chain is built from TRBV29-1 and TRBJ2-3; D is unclear. Germline CDR1 is SQVTM and CDR2 is ANQGSEA. The length of the CDR3 is 14 residues. Trimming removed 3 bases at V and 4 bases at J, with 14 bases between. The CDR3 here is CSVELDGPPDTQYF. DNA for the CDR3: TGCAGCGTTGAGCTGGACGGCCCTCCAGATACGCAGTATTTT.

In its sample, this clonotype was seen a few times. The V and J genes are TRBV11-2 and TRBJ1-4; 12 bases agree with TRBD1. The germline V gene has CDR1 SGHAT and CDR2 FQNNGV. The trim removed 5 bases at V and 5 bases at J, leaving 12 bases unmatched. The CDR3 is 18 residues long. CDR3 protein: CASSIIGTGGEENEKLFF. Here the CDR3 DNA reads TGTGCCAGCAGCATAATCGGGACAGGGGGCGAAGAGAATGAAAAACTGTTTTTT.

This chain links TRBV29-1 with TRBJ2-7; D might be TRBD1 or TRBD2, each matching 6 bases. CDR3 length: 13 residues. Trimming stripped 5 bases from V and 5 bases from J, with 16 bases between. CDR1 SQVTM and CDR2 ANQGSEA come from the germline V gene. In DNA, the CDR3 is TGCAGCGTTCGGGAGACTGGGGGCCACGAGCAGTACTTC. This sequence encodes CSVRETGGHEQYF.

This clonotype was detected a few times. The chain links TRBV4-3 to TRBJ2-5; TRBD1 or TRBD2 may be the D gene (5 bases each). This CDR3 has 15 amino acids. Looked up from germline, CDR1 is LGHNA and CDR2 is YSLEER. Trimming removed 1 base at V and 5 bases at J, with 14 bases between. CDR3 sequence: CASSQGPGPTETQYF. The CDR3 bases are TGCGCCAGCAGCCAAGGTCCGGGACCCACGGAGACCCAGTACTTC.

The chain combines TRBV7-9 with TRBJ2-1; TRBD2 matches 11 bases. The ends lost 3 bases at V and 0 bases at J; junction bases unmatched: 4. The germline gives CDR1 SEHNR, CDR2 FQNEAQ (reference sequence). The CDR3 is 17 amino acids. CDR3 DNA sequence: TGTGCCAGCAGCTTCGGACTAGCGGGTAGCTCCTACAATGAGCAGTTCTTC. Amino acid sequence: CASSFGLAGSSYNEQFF.

The rearrangement links TRBV27 to TRBJ1-5, with TRBD1 matching over 10 bases. Germline V CDR1 and CDR2: MNHEY, SMNVEV (reference sequence). This CDR3 is 15 amino acids long. V lost 6 bases to trimming and J lost 3 bases; unmatched junction nucleotides: 5. The CDR3 coding sequence is TGTGCCAGCAGGTGGACAGGGGGGGCCAATCAGCCCCAGCATTTT. Protein sequence: CASRWTGGANQPQHF.

The chain has TRBV28 and TRBJ1-1; unclear D gene. The germline gives CDR1 MDHEN, CDR2 SYDVKM. The CDR3 sequence is 17 residues long. V was pared by 3 bases and J by 0 bases, with 17 bases between. This chain's CDR3 is CASSFSPEGGMNTEAFF. DNA of the CDR3: TGTGCCAGCAGTTTTTCCCCGGAGGGTGGGATGAACACTGAAGCTTTCTTT.

This clonotype was seen a few times. The chain is built from TRBV24-1 and TRBJ2-2; 8 bases match TRBD1. The CDR3 spans 17 residues. CDR1 and CDR2 from the germline V gene are KGHDR and SFDVKD. V was clipped by 0 bases and J by 3 bases; unmatched bases: 5. The chain's CDR3 is CATSDLRQGADTGELFF. The CDR3 DNA sequence: TGTGCCACCAGTGATTTGCGGCAGGGGGCCGACACCGGGGAGCTGTTTTTT.

This clonotype was detected many times. The CDR3 coding sequence is TGCGCCAGCAGCACAGGGGGCACGAACACTGAAGCTTTCTTT. It codes for CASSTGGTNTEAFF. V and J are TRBV5-1 and TRBJ1-1; TRBD1 matches 9 bases. Germline V gene sequence: CDR1 SGHRS, CDR2 YFSETQ. The V and J ends lost 4 bases and 1 base, in that order; junction bases with no gene match: 2. This CDR3 spans 14 amino acids. The complete variable domain, with remaining parts taken from reference TRBV5-1 and TRBJ1-1, reads KAGVTQTPRYLIKTRGQQVTLSCSPISGHRSVSWYQQTPGQGLQFLFEYFSETQRNKGNFPGRFSGRQFSNSRSEMNVSTLELGDSALYLCASSTGGTNTEAFFGQGTRLTVV.